These T cell receptor beta chains were read from a single sample in a study of T cell repertoires in cytomegalovirus infection. One entry per CDR3 protein results from TCRdb running MiXCR on the reads. Here the sample spans some 920,000 distinct CDR3 sequences, 25% to 40% being singletons. Antigen specificity for these receptors is unknown. The source material was cultured CD8+ T cells from PBMCs, sampled from culture after CMV antigen stimulation. Source of these receptors: a human donor in good health (CMV status not recorded). Some clones in this sample may be carry-over from other donors' samples. Each CDR3 is given with its conserved first and last residue.

TRBV29-1 | CSVMTAQETQYF
TRBV7-6 | CASSTQISGTVNTEAFF
TRBV2 | CASSASGGQYNEQFF
TRBV11-2 | CASSLNWAGDRGAMDNYEQYF
TRBV7-6 | CASSSGFDTEAFF
TRBV12-3/TRBV12-4 | CASNPDSGWDEQFF
TRBV4-1 | CASSQAPEFLTEAFF
TRBV7-3 | CTSSFPQGTGELFF
TRBV12-5 | CASAPWTGPNQPQHF
TRBV7-9 | CASSSNRGGSYEQYF
TRBV4-1 | CASSRDRTYNEQFF
TRBV6-5 | CASRSPAGSTGELFF
TRBV6-2/TRBV6-3 | CASSYSGDRTEAFF
TRBV12-3/TRBV12-4 | CASSLVGEQFF
TRBV7-6 | CASSPSAGRNTGELFF
TRBV7-6 | CASSPLIAADTQYF